This T cell receptor beta chain was obtained from a study of blood T cells in healthy people across ages. General study findings and limits: With age, beta diversity per million T cells declined roughly linearly, significantly by over 35. Naive T cell percentage showed a strong correlation with the diversity of TCR beta.

As concerns this clonotype: Its antigen is undetermined.

Combining a sample-barcoded 5' primer with a J-beta primer mix, a second PCR ran for about 7 to 11 cycles. Using its own MiXCR run on the 5' RACE reads, TCRdb lists one record per CDR3 protein. The repertoire has roughly 1,300,000 distinct CDR3 sequences, around 55% of them found once; the top ten carry 5.5% to 8%. The authors isolated at least 6 million PBMCs per sample. RNA extraction gave at least 5 micrograms of total RNA per sample. The V gene end was trimmed by 6 bases and the J gene end by 8 bases; junction bases not matched to a gene: 13. CDR3 length: 15 residues. CDR1 and CDR2 from the germline V gene are MNHEY and SMNVEV (reference sequence).

This chain links TRBV27 with TRBJ2-1; TRBD1 matches 7 bases. This TCR was recovered from a young man in good health. The sample consisted of blood. The CDR3 loop is CASRDYRGRLDEQFF. The CDR3 nucleotides read TGTGCCAGCAGGGATTACAGGGGCCGTTTGGATGAGCAGTTCTTC.